This T cell receptor beta chain was found in a study of identical twins. Regarding the study as a whole: Twins' surplus sharing was weaker for beta out-of-frame sequences. Insertions were fewer in abundant cord blood beta clonotypes, whereas memory repertoires showed none of this pattern. The study found that models underestimated out-of-frame TCR alpha sharing in monozygotic twins.

A universal primer site was added by template switching, and unique molecular identifiers were carried by the cDNA. TCRdb reprocessed the 5' RACE reads with MiXCR, giving one entry per CDR3 protein. The sample has more than 650,000 distinct CDR3 sequences; around 6% are singletons. The sample holds many counts of this clonotype. What it recognizes is unknown. Germline trimming cut 7 bases from V and 7 bases from J; bases unmatched to any gene: 6. Germline V CDR1 and CDR2: SQVTM, ANQGSEA. The CDR3 extends over 14 amino acids. Sequencing was performed on naive T cells sorted from blood. The chain has TRBV29-1 and TRBJ2-1; TRBD2 matches at 14 bases. This TCR was sampled from a man in his late teens or twenties in good health. The CDR3 DNA reads as TGCAGCGGGACCGGGACTAGCGGGAGTAATGAGCAGTTCTTC. Its translation is CSGTGTSGSNEQFF.